Following are 13 T cell receptor beta chains from one sample sequenced in a study of beta chain features in type 1 diabetes. No antigen has been identified for these receptors. Expressed TCRB transcripts got sequenced, as all isolated RNA was reverse transcribed. TCRdb's table, derived via immunoSEQ multiplex PCR, lists solely in-frame clones and lacks some. The table includes 200,000 to 250,000 clones, 14% detected once. General study findings and limits: Researchers report that Type 1 diabetes patients had moderately but significantly shorter TCRB CDR3s across all four CD4+ subsets.

The material sequenced was naive CD4+ T cells from blood. Receptor source: a man aged 25-45 years with type 1 diabetes.

In this sample, this clone turned up a few times. As DNA, the CDR3 is TGTGCCAGCAGCCCGGAGGCGGTGTACTTC. Amino acid sequence: CASSPEAVYF. V usage is TRBV5-4 and J usage is TRBJ2-7; possible D gene TRBD2, 5 bases. The CDR3 consists of 10 residues. Germline V CDR1 and CDR2: SGHNT, YYREEE (reference sequence). V was trimmed by 4 bases and J by 12 bases, leaving 11 bases between them. The whole variable domain, filled in from reference TRBV5-4 and TRBJ2-7, reads ETGVTQSPTHLIKTRGQQVTLRCSSQSGHNTVSWYQQALGQGPQFIFQYYREEENGRGNFPPRFSGLQFPNYSSELNVNALELDDSALYLCASSPEAVYFGPGTRLTVT.

In this sample, this clone turned up a few times. The CDR3 loop reads CASSQDLPWGGNYEQYF. The CDR3 DNA is TGTGCCAGCAGCCAAGATTTGCCGTGGGGCGGGAACTACGAGCAGTACTTC. The chain joins TRBV4-2 to TRBJ2-7; the D gene is possibly TRBD2 (6 bases). CDR1 LGHNA and CDR2 YNFKEQ come from the germline V gene. Deletions cut 0 bases from V and 3 bases from J, with 18 bases between. The CDR3 length is 17 residues.

The chain combines TRBV20-1 with TRBJ2-3, with TRBD1 as a possible D gene (6 bases). This CDR3 contains 11 residues. Germline values: CDR1 DFQATT, CDR2 SNEGSKA (reference sequence). V lost 3 bases, J lost 6 bases, and 7 bases lay in between. CDR3 sequence reads: CSARRGDTQYF. The CDR3 DNA sequence: TGCAGTGCTAGGAGGGGGGATACGCAGTATTTT.

V is TRBV4-1 and J is TRBJ1-2; D is ambiguous. Trimming took off 2 bases at V and 4 bases at J, with 14 bases between the two ends. This CDR3 has 15 amino acids. Germline V lookup: CDR1 MGHRA, CDR2 YSYEKL. The chain's CDR3 is CASSQPDRSGYGYTF. In DNA, the CDR3 is TGCGCCAGCAGCCAACCGGACCGTAGCGGCTATGGCTACACCTTC.

The rearrangement joins TRBV7-6 to TRBJ2-1; TRBD2 agrees at 11 bases. J lost 7 bases, V lost 1 base, and 6 bases had no gene match. The germline V gene has CDR1 SGHVS and CDR2 FNYEAQ. The CDR3 runs to 16 residues. The CDR3 is CASSLGLAGGRNEQFF. Written as DNA, the CDR3 is TGTGCCAGCAGCTTAGGGCTAGCGGGAGGCAGGAATGAGCAGTTCTTC.

The gene calls are TRBV30 and TRBJ1-4; 8 bases are shared with TRBD1. The CDR3 has 14 amino acids. Germline V gene data show CDR1 as GTSNPN and CDR2 as SVGIG (reference sequence). After removal of 2 bases from V and 8 bases from J, the junction contained 7 bases not matched to a gene. CDR3 DNA: TGTGCCTGGAGTCCTTCAGGGGGCCGGGAAAAACTGTTTTTT. Translated, it gives CAWSPSGGREKLFF.

The V gene is TRBV18, the J gene TRBJ1-2; D unresolved. There are 16 residues in the CDR3. The V and J ends lost 3 bases and 5 bases respectively, with 19 bases between them. The germline gives CDR1 KGHSH, CDR2 LQKENI. The CDR3 DNA reads TGTGCCAGCTCACCGTACTACAAAGAGACCTCGTATGGCTACACCTTC. It yields the protein CASSPYYKETSYGYTF. Combining the CDR3 with reference TRBV18 and TRBJ1-2 gives the whole variable domain NAGVMQNPRHLVRRRGQEARLRCSPMKGHSHVYWYRQLPEEGLKFMVYLQKENIIDESGMPKERFSAEFPKEGPSILRIQQVVRGDSAAYFCASSPYYKETSYGYTFGSGTRLTVV.

In its sample, this clone was seen a few times. CDR3 loop: CASSLDPAGSSYEQYF. The CDR3 region has the DNA TGTGCCAGCAGCTTAGACCCAGCGGGGAGCTCCTACGAGCAGTACTTC. The rearrangement joins TRBV13 to TRBJ2-7; 7 nucleotides align to TRBD2. The CDR3 is 16 amino acids. The J segment lost 0 bases and the V segment lost 1 base, leaving 6 bases of the junction unmatched. Germline V CDR1 and CDR2: PRHDT, FYEKMQ (reference sequence).

This clone was observed a handful of times. Other nucleotide sequences in the sample specify the same CDR3. This rearrangement joins TRBV30 to TRBJ2-2, with D perhaps TRBD2 (6 bases). The V end lost 5 bases, the J end lost 2 bases, and 9 bases lay between the germline ends. The CDR3 is 13 residues long. Germline lookup yields CDR1 GTSNPN and CDR2 SVGIG (reference sequence). As DNA, the CDR3 is TGTGCCTGGCGCGGGACTAACACCGGGGAGCTGTTTTTT. Translated: CAWRGTNTGELFF.

The chain carries TRBV18 and TRBJ2-5, with 13 bases identical to TRBD2. V shed 4 bases and J 2 bases; nucleotides not matched to a gene: 7. The CDR3 length is 17 residues. Germline V gene data show CDR1 as KGHSH and CDR2 as LQKENI. The CDR3 here is CASSRSLTSGGQETQYF. In DNA, the CDR3 is TGTGCCAGCTCACGATCGCTGACTAGCGGGGGGCAAGAGACCCAGTACTTC.

This clone was found a few times. The rearrangement links TRBV29-1 to TRBJ2-7, with D hard to call. The CDR3 has 13 residues. Trimming shortened V by 0 bases and J by 0 bases, and 6 bases separated the two germline ends. Germline CDR1 SQVTM, CDR2 ANQGSEA. The CDR3 loop is CSVEDQDSYEQYF. CDR3 in DNA: TGCAGCGTTGAAGATCAGGACTCCTACGAGCAGTACTTC.

This chain connects TRBV4-2 to TRBJ2-7, with 9 positions matching TRBD2. Trimming at V came to 3 bases and at J to 2 bases, leaving 8 bases not matched to a gene. Per the germline V gene, CDR1 is LGHNA and CDR2 is YNFKEQ. The CDR3 covers 16 residues. CDR3 nucleotide sequence: TGTGCCAGCAGCCAGGGAGGACTAGCGAGTCCCTACGAGCAGTACTTC. This gives the protein CASSQGGLASPYEQYF.

The chain uses TRBV6-1 and TRBJ1-1; no definite D call. CDR3 size: 13 residues. V was trimmed by 3 bases and J by 0 bases, leaving 5 bases between them. Germline V gives CDR1 MNHNS, CDR2 SASEGT. For the CDR3, the DNA is TGTGCCAGCAGTGAGCAGTTGAACACTGAAGCTTTCTTT. It is translated as CASSEQLNTEAFF.